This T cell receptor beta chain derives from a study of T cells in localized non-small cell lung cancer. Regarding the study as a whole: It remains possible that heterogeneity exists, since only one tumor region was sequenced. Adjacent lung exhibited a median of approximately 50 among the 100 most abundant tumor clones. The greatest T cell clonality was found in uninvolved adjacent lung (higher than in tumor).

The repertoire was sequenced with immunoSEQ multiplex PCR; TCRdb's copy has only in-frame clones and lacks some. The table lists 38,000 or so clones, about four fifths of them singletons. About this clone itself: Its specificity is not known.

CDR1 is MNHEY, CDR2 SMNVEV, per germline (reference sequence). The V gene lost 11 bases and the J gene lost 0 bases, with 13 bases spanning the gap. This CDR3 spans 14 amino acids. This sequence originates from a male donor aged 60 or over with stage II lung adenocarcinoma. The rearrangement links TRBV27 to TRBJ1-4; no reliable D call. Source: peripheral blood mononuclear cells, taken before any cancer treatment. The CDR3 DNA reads TGTGCCTCCCGGCTTAGCGCAACTAATGAAAAACTGTTTTTT. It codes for CASRLSATNEKLFF. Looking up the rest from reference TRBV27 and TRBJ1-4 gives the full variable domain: EAQVTQNPRYLITVTGKKLTVTCSQNMNHEYMSWYRQDPGLGLRQIYYSMNVEVTDKGDVPEGYKVSRKEKRNFPLILESPSPNQTSLYFCASRLSATNEKLFFGSGTQLSVL.